This entry features one T cell receptor (beta chain) sequence. Treatment here: approximately 18 received Ad26.COV2.S at low or high dose, single or two shots; five or six received placebo; per-sample allocation not given. The samples date from day 63 after the first vaccine or placebo injection. The data belong to a study of Ad26.COV2.S vaccination and SARS-CoV-2 variants. Study background: Participant was drawn from the COV1001 Ad26.COV2.S trial arm. Intramuscular Ad26.COV2.S doses were given once or twice, 56 days apart.

Sequenced by immunoSEQ multiplex PCR; TCRdb stores in-frame clones only, minus some. The sample records around 450,000 clones, roughly nine tenths being singletons. This CDR3 is 11 amino acids long. V lost 4 bases to trimming and J lost 8 bases, with 5 bases between them. Germline lookup yields CDR1 LNHDA and CDR2 SQIVND (reference sequence). The TCR originated in a person aged 18-60 years who received the Ad26.COV2.S COVID-19 vaccine or a placebo. This chain links TRBV19 with TRBJ1-4, with D possibly matching TRBD1 (5 bases). The source was peripheral blood, collected in a trial of Ad26.COV2.S vaccine versus placebo. CDR3 sequence reads: CASSKGEKLFF. The CDR3 nucleotides are TGTGCCAGTAGTAAGGGGGAAAAACTGTTTTTT.